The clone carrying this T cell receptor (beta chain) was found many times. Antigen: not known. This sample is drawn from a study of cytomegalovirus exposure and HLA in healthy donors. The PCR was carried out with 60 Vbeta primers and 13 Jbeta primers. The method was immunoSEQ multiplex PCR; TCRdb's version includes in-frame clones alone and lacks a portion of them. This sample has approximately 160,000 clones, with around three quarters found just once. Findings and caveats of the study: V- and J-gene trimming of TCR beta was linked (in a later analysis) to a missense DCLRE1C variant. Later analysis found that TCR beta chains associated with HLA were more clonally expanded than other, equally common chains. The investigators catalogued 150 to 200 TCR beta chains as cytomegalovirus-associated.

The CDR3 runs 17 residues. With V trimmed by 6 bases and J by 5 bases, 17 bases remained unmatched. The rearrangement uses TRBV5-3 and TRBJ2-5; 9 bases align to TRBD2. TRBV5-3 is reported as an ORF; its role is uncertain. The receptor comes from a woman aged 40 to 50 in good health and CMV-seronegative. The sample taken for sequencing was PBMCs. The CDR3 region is CARNQRGEDSGSETQYF. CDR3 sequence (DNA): TGTGCCAGAAATCAGAGGGGCGAAGATAGCGGGAGCGAGACCCAGTACTTC.